Below are 12 T cell receptor beta chains sequenced from a single sample in a study of cytomegalovirus exposure and HLA in healthy donors. The PCR made use of 60 Vbeta and 13 Jbeta primers. TCRdb keeps only in-frame clones here, not all; method: immunoSEQ multiplex PCR. Found here are approximately 74,000 clones, about 60% of them singletons; the top ten hold approximately 5.8%. The sequencing sample was made of PBMCs. The receptors stem from a man under 40 in good health and CMV-seropositive.

This clone has a handful of counts. The chain recombines TRBV19 with TRBJ2-5; 10 bases align to TRBD1. Germline CDR1 and CDR2: LNHDA and SQIVND (reference sequence). With 0 bases clipped from V and 1 base from J, the junction kept 5 bases outside the gene matches. The CDR3 has 17 amino acids. The chain's CDR3 is CASSIDRDRGGQETQYF. In DNA, the CDR3 is TGTGCCAGTAGTATAGATCGGGACAGGGGTGGCCAAGAGACCCAGTACTTC. The full variable domain, completed using reference TRBV19 and TRBJ2-5, is DGGITQSPKYLFRKEGQNVTLSCEQNLNHDAMYWYRQDPGQGLRLIYYSQIVNDFQKGDIAEGYSVSREKKESFPLTVTSAQKNPTAFYLCASSIDRDRGGQETQYFGPGTRLLVL.

The genes are TRBV5-1 and TRBJ2-1; D is possibly TRBD1 (6 bases). Germline values: CDR1 SGHRS, CDR2 YFSETQ. CDR3 length equals 16 residues. The ends were cut back, 8 bases at V and 0 bases at J, with 18 bases in the middle. This CDR3 is CARDRDNESSYNEQFF. DNA of the CDR3: TGCGCCAGGGACCGGGACAACGAAAGCTCCTACAATGAGCAGTTCTTC.

This clone was counted a single time. The chain employs TRBV25-1 and TRBJ2-3; 7 bases are shared with TRBD1. The CDR3 length is 17 residues. V lost 4 bases to trimming and J lost 3 bases; unmatched junction nucleotides: 13. Germline V gene sequence: CDR1 MGHDK, CDR2 SYGVNS. The CDR3 reads CASSATSQGIGTDTQYF. Here the CDR3 DNA reads TGTGCCAGCAGTGCCACCTCACAGGGGATCGGGACAGATACGCAGTATTTT.

This sequence joins TRBV5-1 and TRBJ1-4; unclear D gene. CDR1 is SGHRS, CDR2 YFSETQ, per germline. V lost 4 bases and J lost 0, with 13 bases in between. The CDR3 is 16 residues long. CDR3 DNA sequence: TGCGCCAGCAGCCCGAGAGGAGAAGCAACTAATGAAAAACTGTTTTTT. Its protein product is CASSPRGEATNEKLFF. The whole variable domain, filled in from reference TRBV5-1 and TRBJ1-4, reads KAGVTQTPRYLIKTRGQQVTLSCSPISGHRSVSWYQQTPGQGLQFLFEYFSETQRNKGNFPGRFSGRQFSNSRSEMNVSTLELGDSALYLCASSPRGEATNEKLFFGSGTQLSVL.

This clone has just a few counts. This chain connects TRBV9 to TRBJ2-3; 9 positions agree with TRBD1. The CDR3 is made up of 15 amino acids. V lost 3 bases to trimming and J lost 1 base; unmatched junction nucleotides: 3. Germline V gene data show CDR1 as SGDLS and CDR2 as YYNGEE. In nucleotides, the CDR3 is TGTGCCAGCAGCGAACGGACAGGGGGCACAGATACGCAGTATTTT. It yields the protein CASSERTGGTDTQYF.

V and J are TRBV12-5 and TRBJ2-7; 10 bases align to TRBD1. CDR3 size: 16 residues. CDR1 is LGHNT and CDR2 is FRNRAP in the germline V gene. Losses at the gene ends were 3 bases for V and 1 base for J; bases not matched to a gene: 6. CDR3 sequence reads: CASGFDGTGVSYEQYF. The CDR3 DNA sequence: TGTGCTAGTGGTTTCGATGGGACAGGGGTTTCCTACGAGCAGTACTTC.

CDR3 protein: CAWSVRGRPYGYTF. In nucleotides, the CDR3 is TGTGCCTGGAGTGTACGGGGTCGGCCCTATGGCTACACCTTC. V gene TRBV30 combines with J gene TRBJ1-2, with unresolved D. The CDR3 consists of 14 residues. Per the germline V gene, CDR1 is GTSNPN and CDR2 is SVGIG (reference sequence). Trimming stripped 0 bases from V and 4 bases from J, with 12 bases between.

The chain couples TRBV7-9 to TRBJ2-7, with D possibly being TRBD1 (5 bases). The CDR3 length is 15 residues. The ends were cut back, 0 bases at V and 3 bases at J, with 12 bases in the middle. CDR1 and CDR2 (germline): SEHNR, FQNEAQ (reference sequence). For the CDR3, the DNA is TGTGCCAGCAGCTTAGCGCGACCAGGGTACTACGAGCAGTACTTC. Protein: CASSLARPGYYEQYF.

The chain carries TRBV2 and TRBJ1-6, with D unclear. Germline CDR1 SNHLY, CDR2 FYNNEI. There are 13 residues in the CDR3. V lost 6 bases and J 7 bases, leaving 10 bases between the germline ends. CDR3 DNA sequence: TGTGCCAGCAGGCTCATGACAAATTCACCCCTCCACTTT. Residues: CASRLMTNSPLHF. Variable domain in full (rest from reference TRBV2 and TRBJ1-6): EPEVTQTPSHQVTQMGQEVILRCVPISNHLYFYWYRQILGQKVEFLVSFYNNEISEKSEIFDDQFSVERPDGSNFTLKIRSTKLEDSAMYFCASRLMTNSPLHFGNGTRLTVT.

The chain is built from TRBV28 and TRBJ2-1, with unresolved D. The ends were cut back, 8 bases at V and 5 bases at J, with 10 bases in the middle. The CDR3 is 12 residues long. The V gene's germline CDR1 is MDHEN and CDR2 SYDVKM. DNA of the CDR3: TGTGCCAGCTACTCGCTAGACAATGAGCAGTTCTTC. It specifies CASYSLDNEQFF. Full variable domain (rest looked up from reference TRBV28 and TRBJ2-1): DVKVTQSSRYLVKRTGEKVFLECVQDMDHENMFWYRQDPGLGLRLIYFSYDVKMKEKGDIPEGYSVSREKKERFSLILESASTNQTSMYLCASYSLDNEQFFGPGTRLTVL.

The genes are TRBV18 and TRBJ2-7, with D maybe TRBD2 (7 bases). Trimming took off 3 bases at V and 7 bases at J, with 13 bases between the two ends. The CDR3 is made up of 13 amino acids. Germline V CDR1 and CDR2: KGHSH, LQKENI. The CDR3, as DNA: TGTGCCAGCTCACCGGGGGGGCCGGAAGAGCAGTACTTC. It is translated as CASSPGGPEEQYF.

This clone was seen only a few times. The gene calls are TRBV27 and TRBJ2-7; possibly TRBD2 for D (6 bases). The CDR3 consists of 15 residues. Trimming pared 2 bases from V and 3 bases from J, leaving 14 bases between. Germline V gene lookup returns CDR1 MNHEY and CDR2 SMNVEV (reference sequence). The CDR3 DNA follows: TGTGCCAGCAGTTTACGGAGTAGCGGTGGCTACGAGCAGTACTTC. Its protein is CASSLRSSGGYEQYF.